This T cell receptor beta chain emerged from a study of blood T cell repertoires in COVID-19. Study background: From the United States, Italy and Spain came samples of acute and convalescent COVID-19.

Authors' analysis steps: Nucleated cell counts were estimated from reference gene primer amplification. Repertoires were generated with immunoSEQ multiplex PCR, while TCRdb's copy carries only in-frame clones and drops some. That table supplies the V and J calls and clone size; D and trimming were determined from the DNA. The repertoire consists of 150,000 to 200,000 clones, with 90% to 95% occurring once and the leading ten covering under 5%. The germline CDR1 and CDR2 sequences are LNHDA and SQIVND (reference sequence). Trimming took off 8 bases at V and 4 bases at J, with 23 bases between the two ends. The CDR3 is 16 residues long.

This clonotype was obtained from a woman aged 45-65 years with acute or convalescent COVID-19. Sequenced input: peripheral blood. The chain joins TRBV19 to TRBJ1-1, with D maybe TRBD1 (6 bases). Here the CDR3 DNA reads TGTGCCAGTTTCGGTCCCTCGGTAGGGGGAAGCACTGAAGCTTTCTTT. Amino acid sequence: CASFGPSVGGSTEAFF.